Sequencing of this T cell receptor beta chain was carried out in a study of T cell changes during pregnancy in multiple sclerosis (dated by TCRdb to between 2018 and 2021). In terms of the full investigation: In women with multiple sclerosis, the researchers looked at how the T cell repertoire shifted as pregnancy progressed.

A word on this clone: Its cognate antigen has yet to be identified. It has no much larger one-base neighbor in the sample; base qualities were not kept.

Library creation used the immunoSEQ multiplex PCR assay. In TCRdb, the immuneACCESS table is reduced to in-frame sequences with V and J assigned. These tables do not hold every clone; where another copy was compared, an unresolved V gene accounts for under half, and the others remain unexplained. This sample is represented by approximately 100,000 clones; about 93% of them were singletons. The biggest ten clones account for around 4.5% of the sample. Deletion took 3 bases off V and 1 base off J, with a span of 14 bases between the germline ends. From the cysteine up to the phenylalanine, the CDR3 has a length of 16 residues. Only the CDR3 DNA stays, 48 bases, in frame from base 1. According to the germline V gene (reference sequence), CDR1 reads LNHDA and CDR2 reads SQIVND.

The specimen comprised peripheral blood, sampled in the first trimester of pregnancy. The clonotype comes from a female donor with multiple sclerosis, enrolled in a pregnancy study. In this chain, TRBV19 is recombined with TRBJ2-3; TRBD2 is a weak D gene call, 7 bases matching. The CDR3 protein sequence reads: CASSILAGAGTDTQYF. The nucleotide sequence reads as follows: TGTGCCAGTAGTATTCTGGCGGGGGCCGGCACAGATACGCAGTATTTT.